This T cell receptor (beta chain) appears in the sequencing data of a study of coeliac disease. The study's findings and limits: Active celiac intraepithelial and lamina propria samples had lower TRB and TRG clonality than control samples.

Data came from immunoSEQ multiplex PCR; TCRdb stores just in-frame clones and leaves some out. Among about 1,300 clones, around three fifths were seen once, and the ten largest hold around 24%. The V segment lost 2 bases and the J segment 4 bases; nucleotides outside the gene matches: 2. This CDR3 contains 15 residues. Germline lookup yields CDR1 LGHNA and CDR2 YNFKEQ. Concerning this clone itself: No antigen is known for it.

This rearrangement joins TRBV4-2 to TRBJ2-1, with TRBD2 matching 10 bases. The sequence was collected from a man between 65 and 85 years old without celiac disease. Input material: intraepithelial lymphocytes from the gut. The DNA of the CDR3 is TGTGCCAGCAGCCAAACACTAGCGGGATACAATGAGCAGTTCTTC. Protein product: CASSQTLAGYNEQFF.